This T cell receptor beta chain was captured by sequencing in a study of blood T cell repertoires in COVID-19. Study-wide context: Acute and convalescent COVID-19 specimens originated in the United States, Italy and Spain.

Per germline, CDR1 MNHNS and CDR2 SASEGT. CDR3 length: 18 amino acids. V was clipped by 4 bases and J by 0 bases, with 19 bases between them. Only in-frame clones appear in the TCRdb table, and some are missing; sequencing was by immunoSEQ multiplex PCR. The top ten clones hold 0.94% of a sample with some 280,000 clones, under 90% of them seen once. This sequence joins TRBV6-1 and TRBJ1-5, with D perhaps matching TRBD1 (5 bases). The sample comprised peripheral blood. The receptor was derived from a woman between 40 and 50 years old who had recovered from COVID-19. The CDR3 here is CASSGWGRQSNSNQPQHF. The CDR3 nucleotides are TGTGCCAGCAGTGGTTGGGGCCGACAGAGCAATAGCAATCAGCCCCAGCATTTT.